This TCR beta chain was documented in a study of blood T cell repertoires in COVID-19. Study at large: From T cells, B-cell-depleted T cells, or PBMCs came the material, which was cDNA or gDNA.

Recovery among Cohort 3 donors was established by two negative PCRs, clearance, or symptom resolution. V shed 1 base, J shed 6 bases, and the junction held 4 bases outside the gene matches. The CDR3 is 14 amino acids. Per germline, CDR1 SGHNT and CDR2 YENEEA. Some clones are missing from TCRdb's copy, which holds only in-frame ones; the method was immunoSEQ multiplex PCR. The table shows around 310,000 clones, with about 88% occurring only once. What was sequenced was PBMCs or T cells enriched from blood (not recorded which). The TCR was taken from a woman between 40 and 50 years old who had recovered from COVID-19. The J gene is TRBJ1-2, the V gene TRBV11-3; 8 nucleotides align to TRBD1. The CDR3 protein is CASSLVAGGHGYTF. The CDR3 DNA reads TGTGCCAGCAGCTTAGTGGCAGGGGGCCATGGCTACACCTTC.